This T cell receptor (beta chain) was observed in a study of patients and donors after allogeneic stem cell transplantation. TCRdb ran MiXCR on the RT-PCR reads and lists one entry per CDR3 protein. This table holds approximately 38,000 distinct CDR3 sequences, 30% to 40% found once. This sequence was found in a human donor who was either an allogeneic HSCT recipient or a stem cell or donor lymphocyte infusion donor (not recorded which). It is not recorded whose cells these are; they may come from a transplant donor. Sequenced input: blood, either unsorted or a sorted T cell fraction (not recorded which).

The CDR3, as DNA: TGTGCCAGCAGTGTGGGGGACCCTCCTCTCCAGCATTTT. It encodes CASSVGDPPLQHF. This chain connects TRBV2 to TRBJ1-5; TRBD1 might be the D (5 bases). Per germline, CDR1 SNHLY and CDR2 FYNNEI. This CDR3 has 13 residues. V lost 4 bases and J lost 12, with 16 bases in between.